A single TCR beta chain is shown here with its context. This sample is drawn from a study of T cell changes during pregnancy in multiple sclerosis. The protocol was immunoSEQ multiplex PCR, while the TCRdb copy is restricted to in-frame clones and leaves out a portion. The repertoire holds about 36,000 clones, with 92% as singletons. V lost 2 bases, J lost 3 bases, and 8 bases stayed unmatched. The CDR3 covers 16 residues. Germline CDR1 and CDR2: MNHNY and SVGAGI (reference sequence). The V and J genes are TRBV6-6 and TRBJ2-7; 9 bases are a match to TRBD2. The specimen comprised CD4+ T cells from peripheral blood mononuclear cells, sampled in the third trimester of pregnancy. The sequence derives from a female donor in good health, enrolled as a control in a pregnancy study. The CDR3 DNA reads as TGTGCCAGCAGTTACGGGGTAGCGGGGGCCTTCTACGAGCAGTACTTC. This sequence encodes CASSYGVAGAFYEQYF.